The rows below give T cell receptor beta chains drawn from one sample of a study of T cell responses to AZD1222 COVID-19 vaccine. Repertoires were generated with immunoSEQ multiplex PCR, while TCRdb's copy carries only in-frame clones and drops some. Among 70,000 to 95,000 clones listed, around 81% were seen once. The sample here was peripheral blood, taken on day 0 of AZD1222 vaccination. These receptors were taken from an adult in good health. Each CDR3 is given with its conserved first and last residue. Fields, in order: D gene, V gene, J gene, clone size, CDR3 protein, CDR3 DNA. A D gene is named only where the DNA matches it firmly. The listing skips clone size in some rows; elsewhere it reads once, few, many or a size class.

>NA|TRBV5-8|TRBJ1-2|NA
CASKLGANNYGYTF
TGTGCCAGTAAGCTTGGGGCTAATAACTATGGCTACACCTTC
>TRBD1|TRBV7-8|TRBJ1-1|once
CASSGTGSTEAFF
TGTGCCAGCTCGGGGACAGGGAGCACTGAAGCTTTCTTT
>TRBD2|TRBV7-7|TRBJ2-5|once
CASSPAGTSGGRETQYF
TGTGCCAGCAGCCCCGCCGGGACTAGCGGGGGGAGGGAGACCCAGTACTTC
>NA|TRBV15|TRBJ2-7|NA
CATSRDMGGEQYF
TGTGCCACCAGCAGAGATATGGGGGGCGAGCAGTACTTC
>NA|TRBV9|TRBJ1-4|NA
CASSVGGSTNEKLFF
TGTGCCAGCAGCGTAGGGGGATCAACTAATGAAAAACTGTTTTTT
>NA|TRBV11-3|TRBJ1-1|NA
CASSLGGAYTEAFF
TGTGCCAGCAGCTTAGGAGGGGCATACACTGAAGCTTTCTTT
>NA|TRBV11-3|TRBJ2-1|NA
CASSLVRGNEQFF
TGTGCCAGCAGCTTAGTAAGGGGGAATGAGCAGTTCTTC
>NA|TRBV5-1|TRBJ2-1|NA
CASSLSVTSYNEQFF
TGCGCCAGCAGCTTGTCGGTGACGTCCTACAATGAGCAGTTCTTC
>NA|TRBV28|TRBJ1-4|NA
CASSHGTSQLFF
TGTGCCAGCAGCCATGGGACATCCCAACTGTTTTTT
>TRBD1|TRBV11-2|TRBJ1-6|few
CASSLGGQNNSPLHF
TGTGCCAGCAGCTTAGGGGGACAGAATAATTCACCCCTCCACTTT
>NA|TRBV19|TRBJ2-1|NA
CASSIRTAYNEQFF
TGTGCCAGTAGTATTCGGACAGCGTACAATGAGCAGTTCTTC
>NA|TRBV7-9|TRBJ1-3|NA
CASSLTGVGGNTIYF
TGTGCCAGCAGCTTAACTGGAGTGGGCGGAAACACCATATATTTT
>TRBD1|TRBV5-1|TRBJ1-2|NA
CASSLVFQGRGHGYTF
TGCGCCAGCAGCTTGGTTTTTCAGGGTAGGGGGCATGGCTACACCTTC
>NA|TRBV19|TRBJ2-4|once
CASSIPPDSVVTKNIQYF
TGTGCCAGTAGTATACCCCCGGACAGCGTAGTGACCAAAAACATTCAGTACTTC
>TRBD2|TRBV5-5|TRBJ2-1|NA
CASSFPTSGTYNEQFF
TGTGCCAGCAGCTTCCCGACTAGCGGGACCTACAATGAGCAGTTCTTC